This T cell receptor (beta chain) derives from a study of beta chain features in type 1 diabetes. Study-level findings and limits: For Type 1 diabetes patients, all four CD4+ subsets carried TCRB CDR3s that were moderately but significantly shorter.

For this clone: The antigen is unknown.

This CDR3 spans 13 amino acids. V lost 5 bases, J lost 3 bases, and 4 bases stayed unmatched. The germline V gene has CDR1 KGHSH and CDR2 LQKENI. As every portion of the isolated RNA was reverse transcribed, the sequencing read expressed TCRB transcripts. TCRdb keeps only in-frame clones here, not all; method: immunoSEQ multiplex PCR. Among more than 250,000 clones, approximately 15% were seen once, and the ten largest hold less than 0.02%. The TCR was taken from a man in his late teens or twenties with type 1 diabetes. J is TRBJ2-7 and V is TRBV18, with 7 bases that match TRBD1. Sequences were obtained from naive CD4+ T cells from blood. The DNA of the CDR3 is TGTGCCAGCTCAGCACGGGACAGCTACGAGCAGTACTTC. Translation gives CASSARDSYEQYF.